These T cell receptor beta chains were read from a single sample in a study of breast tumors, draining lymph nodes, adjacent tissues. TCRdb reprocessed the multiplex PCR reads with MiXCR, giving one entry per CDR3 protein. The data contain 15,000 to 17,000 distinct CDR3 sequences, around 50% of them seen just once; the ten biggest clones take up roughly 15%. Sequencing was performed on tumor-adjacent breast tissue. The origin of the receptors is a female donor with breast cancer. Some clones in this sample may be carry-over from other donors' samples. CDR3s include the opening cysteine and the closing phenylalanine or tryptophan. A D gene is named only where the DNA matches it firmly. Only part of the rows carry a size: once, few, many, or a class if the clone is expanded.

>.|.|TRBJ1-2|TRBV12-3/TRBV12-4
CASSLEGSPVGYTF
TGTGCCAGCAGTTTGGAGGGATCGCCGGTTGGCTACACCTTC
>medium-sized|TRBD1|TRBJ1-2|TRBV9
CASSVEGQGTYGYTF
TGTGCCAGCAGCGTAGAGGGACAGGGGACCTATGGCTACACCTTC
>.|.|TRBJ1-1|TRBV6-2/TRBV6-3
CASSYHGNTEAFF
TGTGCCAGCAGTTACCACGGGAACACTGAAGCTTTCTTT
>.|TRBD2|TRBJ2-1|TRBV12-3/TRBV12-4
CASSSAGGLAGGPAEQFF
TGTGCCAGCAGTTCCGCGGGTGGACTAGCGGGAGGGCCTGCTGAGCAGTTCTTC
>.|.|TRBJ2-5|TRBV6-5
CASSPGLRETQCF
TGTGCTAGCAGCCCAGGGCTACGGGAGACCCAGTGCTTC
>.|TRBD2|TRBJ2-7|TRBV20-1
CSARKGLAAYEQYF
TGCAGTGCTAGGAAGGGACTAGCGGCATACGAGCAGTACTTC
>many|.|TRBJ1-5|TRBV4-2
CASSQNGGVGNQPQHF
TGTGCCAGCAGCCAAAACGGGGGAGTAGGTAATCAGCCCCAGCATTTT
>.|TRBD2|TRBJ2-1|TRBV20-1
CSALGLAGDEQFF
TGCAGTGCTCTCGGACTAGCGGGAGATGAGCAGTTCTTC
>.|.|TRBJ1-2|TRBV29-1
CSVPGDLNYGYTF
TGCAGCGTACCGGGAGACCTTAACTATGGCTACACCTTC
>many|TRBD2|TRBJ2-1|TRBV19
CASSQLASTYNEQFF
TGTGCCAGTAGTCAACTAGCGTCGACGTACAATGAGCAGTTCTTC
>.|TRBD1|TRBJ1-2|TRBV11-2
CASSLTGGHYGYTF
TGTGCCAGCAGCTTGACAGGGGGGCACTATGGCTACACCTTC
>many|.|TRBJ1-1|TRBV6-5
CASSPFTEAFF
TGTGCCAGCAGTCCCTTTACTGAAGCTTTCTTT
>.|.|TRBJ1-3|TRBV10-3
CAISEGGDVVGGTIYF
TGTGCCATCAGTGAAGGCGGGGACGTCGTTGGTGGCACCATATATTTT
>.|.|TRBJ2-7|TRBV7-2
CASSGKLPGPGRGEQYF
TGTGCCAGCAGTGGTAAACTACCGGGTCCGGGTAGAGGCGAGCAGTACTTC
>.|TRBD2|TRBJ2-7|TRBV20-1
CSASSAGGVPEQYF
TGCAGTGCTAGTTCCGCGGGAGGGGTCCCCGAGCAGTACTTC
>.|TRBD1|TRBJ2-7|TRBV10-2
CASSTTGPSYEQYF
TGCGCCAGCAGTACGACAGGGCCCTCCTACGAGCAGTACTTC
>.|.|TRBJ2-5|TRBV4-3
CASSQDRQGETQYF
TGCGCCAGCAGCCAAGATAGGCAGGGGGAGACCCAGTACTTC
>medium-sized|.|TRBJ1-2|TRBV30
CAWSVAGDGGYTF
TGTGCCTGGAGTGTAGCGGGGGATGGAGGCTACACCTTC
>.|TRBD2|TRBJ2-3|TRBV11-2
CASSLDAGGPADTQYF
TGTGCCAGCAGCTTAGATGCGGGAGGGCCTGCAGATACGCAGTATTTT
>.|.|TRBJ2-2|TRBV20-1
CSARGTSWGGELFF
TGCAGTGCTAGGGGTACTAGCTGGGGCGGGGAGCTGTTTTTT
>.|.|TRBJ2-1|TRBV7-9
CASSLVGGNGQFF
TGTGCCAGCAGCTTGGTGGGCGGAAATGGGCAGTTCTTC
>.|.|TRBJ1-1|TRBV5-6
CASSFARAGKGPNTEAFF
TGTGCCAGCAGCTTTGCCCGCGCGGGAAAGGGCCCGAACACTGAAGCTTTCTTT
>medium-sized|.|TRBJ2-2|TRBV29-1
CSVGLQATGELFF
TGCAGCGTTGGGTTGCAGGCCACCGGGGAGCTGTTTTTT
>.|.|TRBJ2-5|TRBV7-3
CASSRVRQETQYF
TGTGCCAGCAGCCGGGTCCGACAAGAGACCCAGTACTTC
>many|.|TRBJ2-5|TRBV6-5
CASSRQQETQYF
TGTGCCAGCAGTCGACAGCAAGAGACCCAGTACTTC
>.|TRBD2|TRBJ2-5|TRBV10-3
CAISDGLGVKTQYF
TGTGCCATCAGTGATGGACTAGGGGTAAAGACCCAGTACTTC
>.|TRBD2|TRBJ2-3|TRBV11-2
CASSFGGANVAGTQYF
TGTGCCAGCAGCTTCGGGGGGGCCAATGTGGCAGGTACGCAGTATTTT
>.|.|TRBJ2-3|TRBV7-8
CASSFGTSGLTYAQYF
TGTGCCAGCAGCTTTGGAACCAGCGGTTTAACCTACGCGCAGTATTTT
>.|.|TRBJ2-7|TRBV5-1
CASSSRDTYEQYF
TGCGCCAGCAGCAGCCGGGACACGTACGAGCAGTACTTC
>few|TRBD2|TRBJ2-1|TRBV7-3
CASSLAGVNEQFF
TGTGCCAGCAGCTTAGCGGGAGTCAATGAGCAGTTCTTC
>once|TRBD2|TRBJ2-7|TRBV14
CASSQGTSGSYEQYF
TGTGCCAGCAGCCAGGGGACTAGCGGGAGCTACGAGCAGTACTTC
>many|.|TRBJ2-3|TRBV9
CASSVEGTSRDTQYF
TGTGCCAGCAGCGTAGAGGGGACCTCGCGGGATACGCAGTATTTT
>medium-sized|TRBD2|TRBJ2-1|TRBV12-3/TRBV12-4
CASTLAGGYNEQFF
TGTGCCAGCACCCTAGCGGGAGGTTACAATGAGCAGTTCTTC